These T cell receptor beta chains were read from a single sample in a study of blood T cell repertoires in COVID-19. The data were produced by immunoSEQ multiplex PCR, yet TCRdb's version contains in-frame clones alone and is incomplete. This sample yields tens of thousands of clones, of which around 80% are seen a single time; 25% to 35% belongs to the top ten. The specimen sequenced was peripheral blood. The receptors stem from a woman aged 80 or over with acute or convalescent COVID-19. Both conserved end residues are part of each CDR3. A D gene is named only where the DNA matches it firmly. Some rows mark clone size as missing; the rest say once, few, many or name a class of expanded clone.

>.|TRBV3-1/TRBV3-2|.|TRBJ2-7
CASSQSGGYEQYF
TGTGCCAGCAGCCAATCAGGGGGGTACGAGCAGTACTTC
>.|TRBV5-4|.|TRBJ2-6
CASSPRGSGANVLTF
TGTGCCAGCAGTCCAAGGGGCTCTGGGGCCAACGTCCTGACTTTC
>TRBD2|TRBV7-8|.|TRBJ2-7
CASSLTSGSAYEQYF
TGTGCCAGCAGTTTGACTAGCGGGAGCGCTTACGAGCAGTACTTC
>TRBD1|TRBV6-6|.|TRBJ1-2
CASSYAGQGAGYTF
TGTGCCAGCAGTTACGCGGGACAGGGAGCGGGCTACACCTTC
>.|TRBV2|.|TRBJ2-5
CASSENSRETQYF
TGTGCCAGCAGTGAAAACAGTAGGGAGACCCAGTACTTC
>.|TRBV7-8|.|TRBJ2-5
CASSSPPLTGRETQYF
TGTGCCAGCAGCTCCCCCCCTCTTACGGGGAGAGAGACCCAGTACTTC
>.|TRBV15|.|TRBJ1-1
CATSRDLGAYNTEAFF
TGTGCCACCAGCAGAGATCTGGGGGCCTACAACACTGAAGCTTTCTTT
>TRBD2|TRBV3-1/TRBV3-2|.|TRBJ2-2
CASHIAGVEELFF
TGTGCCAGCCACATAGCGGGAGTAGAGGAGCTGTTTTTT
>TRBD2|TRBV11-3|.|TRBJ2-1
CASGAGGSEDEQFF
TGTGCCAGCGGGGCGGGAGGTTCAGAGGATGAGCAGTTCTTC
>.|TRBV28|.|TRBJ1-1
CASTSPGLNTEAFF
TGTGCCAGCACCTCGCCAGGGTTGAACACTGAAGCTTTCTTT
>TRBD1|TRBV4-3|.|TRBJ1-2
CASSQDWLQGSSYGYTF
TGCGCCAGCAGCCAAGACTGGTTACAGGGGTCCTCCTATGGCTACACCTTC
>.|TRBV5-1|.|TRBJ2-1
CASSLDRDEQFF
TGCGCCAGCAGCCTTGACAGAGATGAGCAGTTCTTC
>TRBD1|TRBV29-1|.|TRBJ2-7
CSVDIGQGLYEQYF
TGCAGCGTTGATATCGGACAGGGGTTATACGAGCAGTACTTC
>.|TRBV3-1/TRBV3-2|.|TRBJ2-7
CASSLRVIAEQYF
TGTGCCAGCAGCCTCAGGGTGATTGCCGAGCAGTACTTC
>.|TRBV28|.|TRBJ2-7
CASSPGGPGIYEQYF
TGTGCCAGCAGTCCCGGGGGACCAGGGATCTACGAGCAGTACTTC
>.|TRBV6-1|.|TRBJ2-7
CASSDLQASEQYF
TGTGCCAGCAGTGATTTGCAGGCGAGCGAGCAGTACTTC
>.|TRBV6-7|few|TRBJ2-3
CASTVQAEHQGTQYF
TGTGCCAGCACCGTACAGGCGGAGCATCAGGGTACGCAGTATTTT
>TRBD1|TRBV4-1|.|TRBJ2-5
CASTEGGQGALQETQYF
TGCGCCAGCACCGAAGGGGGACAGGGGGCCCTCCAAGAGACCCAGTACTTC
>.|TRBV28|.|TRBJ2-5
CASSLRPGTAQETQYF
TGTGCCAGCAGTCTTCGGCCCGGGACTGCCCAAGAGACCCAGTACTTC
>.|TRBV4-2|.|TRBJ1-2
CASSPYGGADYGYTF
TGTGCCAGCAGCCCTTATGGAGGGGCGGACTATGGCTACACCTTC
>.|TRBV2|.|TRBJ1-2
CASTPTGGYTF
TGTGCCAGCACCCCGACCGGGGGCTACACCTTC
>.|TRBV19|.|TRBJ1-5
CAPVLPGEGVKAGQPQHF
TGTGCCCCAGTTCTTCCGGGCGAGGGAGTGAAGGCAGGACAGCCCCAGCATTTT
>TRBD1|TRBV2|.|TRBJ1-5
CASSELGQGSNQPQHF
TGTGCCAGCAGTGAATTAGGACAGGGATCAAATCAGCCCCAGCATTTT
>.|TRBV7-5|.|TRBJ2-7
CARSLCPGLDYPWEQYF
TGTGCCAGAAGCTTATGCCCCGGACTCGACTACCCTTGGGAGCAGTACTTC
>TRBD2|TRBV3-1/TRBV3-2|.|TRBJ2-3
CASSQRPGLLSTDTQYF
TGTGCCAGCAGCCAACGCCCGGGACTACTGAGCACAGATACGCAGTATTTT
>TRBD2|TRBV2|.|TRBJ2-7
CASRGLAGPPIYEQYF
TGTGCCAGCAGGGGACTAGCGGGACCCCCGATCTACGAGCAGTACTTC
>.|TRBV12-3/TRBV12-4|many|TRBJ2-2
CASSLTGTGELFF
TGTGCCAGCAGTTTGACAGGCACCGGGGAGCTGTTTTTT
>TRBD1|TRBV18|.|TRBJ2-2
CASSPGDRLTGELFF
TGTGCCAGCTCACCGGGGGACAGACTTACCGGGGAGCTGTTTTTT
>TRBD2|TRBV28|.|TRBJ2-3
CASSPAGGLKDTQYF
TGTGCCAGCAGTCCAGCGGGAGGGTTAAAAGATACGCAGTATTTT
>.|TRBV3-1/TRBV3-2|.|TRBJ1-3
CASSQVGRGNTIYF
TGTGCCAGCAGCCAAGTAGGCAGGGGAAACACCATATATTTT
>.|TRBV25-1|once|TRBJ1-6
CASSMDNHSPLHF
TGTGCCAGCAGTATGGACAACCATTCACCCCTCCACTTT
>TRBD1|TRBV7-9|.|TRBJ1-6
CASSSLDRIESPLHF
TGTGCCAGCAGCTCCCTGGACAGGATAGAGTCACCCCTCCACTTT
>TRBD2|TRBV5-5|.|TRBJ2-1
CASSTGTSENEQFF
TGTGCCAGCAGCACCGGGACTAGCGAAAATGAGCAGTTCTTC
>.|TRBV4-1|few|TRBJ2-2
CASSQDQGAGELFF
TGCGCCAGCAGCCAAGATCAGGGCGCCGGGGAGCTGTTTTTT
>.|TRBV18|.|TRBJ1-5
CASSPGLDQPQHF
TGTGCCAGCTCACCGGGACTCGACCAGCCCCAGCATTTT
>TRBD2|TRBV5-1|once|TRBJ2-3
CASSSAGSSGSTQYF
TGCGCCAGCAGCTCAGCGGGCTCTAGCGGGAGTACGCAGTATTTT
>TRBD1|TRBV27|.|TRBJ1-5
CASSLSYRGQPQHF
TGTGCCAGCAGTTTATCGTACAGGGGACAGCCCCAGCATTTT
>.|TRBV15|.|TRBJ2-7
CATSSYEREEQYF
TGTGCCACCAGCAGTTACGAGAGGGAGGAGCAGTACTTC
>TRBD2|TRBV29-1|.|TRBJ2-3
CSAAPSGTDTQYF
TGCAGCGCTGCTCCTAGCGGGACAGATACGCAGTATTTT
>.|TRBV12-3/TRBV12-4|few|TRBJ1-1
CASSLTRETEAFF
TGTGCCAGCAGTTTAACCCGGGAAACTGAAGCTTTCTTT